This T cell receptor beta chain derives from a study of read filtering for tumor transcriptome and immune sequencing. Study in general: After DNase treatment, RNA was made into whole-transcriptome libraries. IR-seq gave about 4.05 to 11 million TCR reads per sample; RNA-seq gave roughly 75 to 1,300. Study-wide results and caveats: Correlation between methods rose after single-read clonotypes were removed. The sorted CD138-negative fraction was a mixed bone marrow immune population, not purified T cells.

From roughly 400 ng of RNA, a library with molecular barcoded alpha/delta and beta/gamma adaptors was made. TCRdb passed the reads through MiXCR, listing each CDR3 protein once. The data contain 100,000 to 150,000 distinct CDR3 sequences, 13% of them singletons. This clonotype has a count of ten or more. No antigen is known for it. Per germline, CDR1 SGHTA and CDR2 FQGNSA. V gave up 1 base and J gave up 5 bases, with 5 bases separating them. The CDR3 has 12 residues. The clonotype originates from a donor at least 40 years old with multiple myeloma. The source material was a population of CD138-negative cells sorted from bone marrow. V and J are TRBV7-2 and TRBJ1-1; D gene ambiguous. The DNA for the CDR3 is TGTGCCAGCAGCTTAGTATGGACTGAAGCTTTCTTT. Translating it yields CASSLVWTEAFF.